The 17 T cell receptor beta chains in this list originate from one sample, sequenced in a study of blood T cell repertoires in COVID-19. Sequencing used immunoSEQ multiplex PCR; TCRdb keeps in-frame clones, though not all of them. The sample carries about 68,000 clones, just over 90% recorded once. The sequenced sample consisted of peripheral blood. The source is a man between 50 and 59 years old with COVID-19, enrolled during active disease.

This chain uses TRBV30 with TRBJ1-1; D remains unclear. The germline gives CDR1 GTSNPN, CDR2 SVGIG (reference sequence). V dropped 3 bases and J dropped 3 bases, with 11 bases sitting between them. CDR3 length: 13 amino acids. CDR3 nucleotides: TGTGCCTGGAGGAATGCGTTGGACACTGAAGCTTTCTTT. Its protein product is CAWRNALDTEAFF.

The sample holds one count of this clone. This chain joins TRBV5-4 and TRBJ2-6; 13 bases match TRBD2. Germline CDR1 and CDR2: SGHNT and YYREEE (reference sequence). The CDR3 runs to 18 residues. J was trimmed by 1 base and V by 4 bases; bases with no gene match: 5. CDR3 sequence reads: CASSRLAGGRSGANVLTF. The CDR3 nucleotides read TGTGCCAGCAGCCGACTAGCGGGAGGTAGATCTGGGGCCAACGTCCTGACTTTC.

This chain joins TRBV18 and TRBJ2-2; the D gene is possibly TRBD2 (6 bases). V lost 2 bases and J lost 3, with 10 bases in between. The CDR3 runs to 15 residues. Germline assignment: CDR1 KGHSH and CDR2 LQKENI. Written as DNA, the CDR3 is TGTGCCAGCTCACCAACCGGGACTCACACCGGGGAGCTGTTTTTT. Translated, it gives CASSPTGTHTGELFF.

Notes on this clone: At one end, the junction sequence differs from germline, possibly due to a read error. The J gene is TRBJ1-5, the V gene TRBV6-5, with D unresolved. The CDR3 length is 14 residues. Germline loops: CDR1 MNHEY, CDR2 SVGAGI. CDR3 sequence: CASSDSGGNQPQHF. CDR3 bases: TGTGCCAGCAGTGACTCCGGCGGAAATCAGCCCCAGCATTTT.

The chain uses TRBV21-1 and TRBJ2-7; the table's D call of TRBD2 was not tested on the DNA. TRBV21-1 corresponds to a pseudogene. The CDR3 spans 15 residues. The CDR3 DNA follows: TGTGCCAGCAGCAAAGAGGAGAGTTTGACCTACGAGCAGTACTTC. Residues: CASSKEESLTYEQYF.

This rearrangement joins TRBV9 to TRBJ1-1; 9 bases line up with TRBD1. Germline V CDR1 and CDR2: SGDLS, YYNGEE. Losses at the gene ends were 1 base for V and 0 bases for J; bases not matched to a gene: 4. This CDR3 comprises 16 residues. The CDR3 spells CASSVSDRGMNTEAFF. The CDR3 DNA reads as TGTGCCAGCAGCGTATCGGACAGGGGCATGAACACTGAAGCTTTCTTT.

This rearrangement joins TRBV7-2 to TRBJ2-3; 11 bases are shared with TRBD2. Germline V gene data show CDR1 as SGHTA and CDR2 as FQGNSA. The CDR3 runs to 16 residues. After removal of 5 bases from V and 5 bases from J, the junction contained 9 bases not matched to a gene. The chain's CDR3 is CASSRLAGTLRDTQYF. CDR3 in DNA: TGTGCCAGCAGCAGACTAGCGGGAACTCTCAGAGATACGCAGTATTTT.

V usage is TRBV10-3 and J usage is TRBJ1-4, with D tentatively TRBD1 (5 bases). V lost 2 bases and J lost 8, with 6 bases in between. CDR1 is ENHRY and CDR2 is SYGVKD in the germline V gene. This CDR3 has 12 residues. The CDR3 coding sequence is TGTGCCATCAGTGAGCGGGGGGAAAAACTGTTTTTT. This sequence encodes CAISERGEKLFF.

The rearrangement uses TRBV29-1 and TRBJ2-2, with 7 bases that match TRBD2. Trimming removed 7 bases from V and 6 bases from J; junction bases left unmatched: 8. The V gene's germline CDR1 is SQVTM and CDR2 ANQGSEA. The CDR3 covers 13 residues. CDR3 nucleotide sequence: TGCAGCGCGCGGCAGGGAGGGTCCGGGGAGCTGTTTTTT. It specifies CSARQGGSGELFF.

This rearrangement joins TRBV6-5 to TRBJ1-2, with a possible D match to TRBD1 (5 bases). V was trimmed by 0 bases and J by 0 bases, leaving 8 bases between them. The CDR3 runs 15 residues. Germline V CDR1 and CDR2: MNHEY, SVGAGI. CDR3 sequence (DNA): TGTGCCAGCAGTTACTCGATAGGGGCTAACTATGGCTACACCTTC. Amino acid sequence: CASSYSIGANYGYTF.

V and J are TRBV27 and TRBJ2-6, with 11 bases that match TRBD1. Germline V gene sequence: CDR1 MNHEY, CDR2 SMNVEV (reference sequence). Trimming cost V 5 bases and J 0 bases; bases outside gene matches: 3. This CDR3 has 17 residues. This CDR3 is CASSPGQGASGANVLTF. The CDR3 DNA is TGTGCCAGCAGTCCCGGACAGGGGGCCTCTGGGGCCAACGTCCTGACTTTC.

This chain connects TRBV28 to TRBJ1-2, with unresolved D. Deletions cut 5 bases from V and 1 base from J, with 8 bases between. CDR1 is MDHEN, CDR2 SYDVKM, per germline. The CDR3 length is 13 residues. The CDR3 DNA reads TGTGCCAGCAGTAATTCACTTAACTATGGCTACACCTTC. Translation gives CASSNSLNYGYTF.

V is TRBV10-1 and J is TRBJ1-2; the D gene is possibly TRBD1 (5 bases). Trimming pared 4 bases from V and 3 bases from J, leaving 9 bases between. The CDR3 runs to 13 residues. Germline V lookup: CDR1 WNHNN, CDR2 SYGVQD (reference sequence). The CDR3 DNA is TGCGCCAGCAGTGTATCCAGGGACTATGGCTACACCTTC. Its protein is CASSVSRDYGYTF.

This rearrangement joins TRBV6-2 or TRBV6-3 to TRBJ1-5, with TRBD1 matching over 8 bases. With 5 bases clipped from V and 5 bases from J, the junction kept 2 bases outside the gene matches. Germline loops: CDR1 MNHEY, CDR2 SVGEGT. This CDR3 contains 13 residues. CDR3 sequence reads: CASSGTGDQPQHF. The DNA for the CDR3 is TGTGCCAGCAGTGGGACAGGAGATCAGCCCCAGCATTTT.

The chain recombines TRBV18 with TRBJ2-1; 8 bases fit TRBD1. The CDR3 length is 15 residues. Germline V CDR1 and CDR2: KGHSH, LQKENI. The J segment lost 7 bases and the V segment lost 1 base, leaving 6 bases of the junction unmatched. CDR3 amino acids: CASSPRTGSDNEQFF. The CDR3 bases are TGTGCCAGCTCACCACGGACAGGGAGCGATAATGAGCAGTTCTTC.

The chain employs TRBV19 and TRBJ1-1; D possibly corresponds to TRBD1 (6 bases). The CDR3 contains 12 residues. V dropped 5 bases and J dropped 7 bases, with 11 bases sitting between them. Per the germline V gene, CDR1 is LNHDA and CDR2 is SQIVND (reference sequence). The CDR3 loop is CASSFTGLEAFF. In DNA, the CDR3 is TGTGCCAGTAGTTTCACAGGGCTTGAAGCTTTCTTT.

This clone came up a few times. The chain carries TRBV5-5 and TRBJ2-2, with a weak D call TRBD1 (6 bases). V was shortened by 4 bases and J by 3 bases, with 16 bases between the two germline ends. CDR3 length: 16 residues. Germline V gene sequence: CDR1 SGHKS, CDR2 YYEKEE (reference sequence). CDR3 coding DNA: TGTGCCAGCAGCCCGGGTCGGACAGTTGACACCGGGGAGCTGTTTTTT. It yields the protein CASSPGRTVDTGELFF.